This T cell receptor beta chain was sequenced for a study of CD8 T cells in ankylosing spondylitis. V dropped 4 bases and J dropped 4 bases, with 8 bases sitting between them. The CDR3 loop spans 12 amino acids. Germline V CDR1 and CDR2: SGHKS, YYEKEE (reference sequence). Quantitative 5'-RACE with molecular barcodes produced the TCR beta libraries. TCRdb re-called the 5' RACE reads through MiXCR, storing one row per CDR3 protein. Of hundreds of thousands of distinct CDR3 sequences listed, roughly 13% are singletons. To note about this clonotype: Antigen specificity is unknown. It is likely a read error, because the conserved phenylalanine at the end of the CDR3 is missing.

Study-level results: In peripheral blood, disease-linked CD8+ clones occurred at relatively low frequencies. A subset of motif variants has previously been described in the synovial fluid and blood of reactive arthritis. A TCR beta motif of under ten highly homologous variants seemed to mark ankylosing spondylitis blood. The clones that were linked to disease were reported to be significantly enriched in matched synovial fluid samples from ankylosing spondylitis patients.

This chain joins TRBV5-5 and TRBJ1-1; D gene uncertain. Specimen: blood, either unsorted or a sorted T cell fraction (not recorded which). This receptor was obtained from a male donor with ankylosing spondylitis. The CDR3 nucleotides are TGTGCCAGCAGCCTCAAGTTCACTGAAGCTTTCCTT. Encoded protein: CASSLKFTEAFL.